Listed below are T cell receptor beta chains from one sample, sequenced in a study of OX40 agonist ivuxolimab in advanced cancers. The repertoire was sequenced with immunoSEQ multiplex PCR; TCRdb's copy has only in-frame clones and lacks some. The sample has 90,000 to 100,000 clones; 90% are singletons. The starting material was CD4+ or CD8+ T cells sorted from blood, obtained in a trial of the OX40 agonist ivuxolimab. These receptors were obtained from an adult with an advanced solid tumor such as melanoma, head and neck, liver or kidney cancer. The CDR3 runs from the conserved cysteine through the conserved F or W. Fields, in order: CDR3 length, D gene, V gene, clone size, J gene, CDR3 DNA, CDR3 protein. A D gene is named only where the DNA matches it firmly. The listing skips clone size in some rows; elsewhere it reads once, few, many or a size class.

>14|NA|TRBV21-1|NA|TRBJ2-5
TGTGCCAGCAGCACGACCGGGACAGAAGAGACCCAGTACTTC
CASSTTGTEETQYF
>13|NA|TRBV7-3|once|TRBJ2-7
TGTGCCAGCAGCTTAACGTTCTTAAGTGAGCAGTACTTC
CASSLTFLSEQYF
>14|NA|TRBV6-1|NA|TRBJ2-7
TGTGCCAGCAGGGCAGGTGTTGCAGGAGGCGAGCAGTACTTC
CASRAGVAGGEQYF
>15|NA|TRBV10-3|NA|TRBJ2-5
TGTGCCATCAGTGATACAGCGACTCCCCAAGAGACCCAGTACTTC
CAISDTATPQETQYF
>14|NA|TRBV10-3|NA|TRBJ1-3
TGTGCCATTGCCGACGGTTCCTCTGGAAACACCATATATTTT
CAIADGSSGNTIYF
>15|NA|TRBV5-4|NA|TRBJ1-2
TGTGCCAGCAGCCCAAGGCGGTCGGCAGGGGAAAGCTACACCTTC
CASSPRRSAGESYTF
>15|TRBD1|TRBV5-1|NA|TRBJ2-2
TGCGCCAGCAGCTTGGTGGGACAGGGGGCCGGGGAGCTGTTTTTT
CASSLVGQGAGELFF
>16|NA|TRBV6-1|NA|TRBJ2-3
TGTGCCAGCAGTGAAGAGGGCGGATTCCCCACAGATACGCAGTATTTT
CASSEEGGFPTDTQYF
>15|NA|TRBV2|NA|TRBJ1-4
TGTGCCAGCAGTGGAAACAGGGCTCTTAATGAAAAACTGTTTTTT
CASSGNRALNEKLFF
>15|NA|TRBV18|NA|TRBJ1-1
TGTGCCAGCTCACCCACACGCCCCATGAACACTGAAGCTTTCTTT
CASSPTRPMNTEAFF
>15|NA|TRBV29-1|NA|TRBJ2-3
TGCAGCGCTGGGTGGGGCTTAACGAACACAGATACGCAGTATTTT
CSAGWGLTNTDTQYF
>15|TRBD1|TRBV27|once|TRBJ2-7
TGTGCCAGCAGTCCCCGAGGGGGCGGACCCTACGAGCAGTACTTC
CASSPRGGGPYEQYF
>16|NA|TRBV15|NA|TRBJ1-1
TGTGCCACCAGAGTCGCCGGGGTCGGGGGGAACACTGAAGCTTTCTTT
CATRVAGVGGNTEAFF
>14|NA|TRBV18|once|TRBJ2-5
TGTGCCAGCTCACCAGTGAACACGCAAGAGACCCAGTACTTC
CASSPVNTQETQYF
>15|NA|TRBV19|NA|TRBJ1-1
TGTGCCAGTGCCGAGGGCGTCGGGAAGAACACTGAAGCTTTCTTT
CASAEGVGKNTEAFF
>13|NA|TRBV12-1|NA|TRBJ1-1
TGTGCCAGCAGCCGGGGACGCCCCACTGAAGCTTTCTTT
CASSRGRPTEAFF
>15|NA|TRBV5-5|NA|TRBJ1-1
TGTGCCAGCAGTATAGTGACAGCTCTGAACACTGAAGCTTTCTTT
CASSIVTALNTEAFF
>14|NA|TRBV19|NA|TRBJ2-1
TGTGCCAGTAGTTACCAGGGAGTAGCTGGTGAGCAGTTCTTC
CASSYQGVAGEQFF
>16|NA|TRBV19|NA|TRBJ2-2
TGTGCCAGTAGGCCACGGGGGACAAGGAACACCGGGGAGCTGTTTTTT
CASRPRGTRNTGELFF
>12|NA|TRBV12-5|NA|TRBJ1-2
TGTGCTAGTGGTTTGTGGAGAGAGAACTACACCTTC
CASGLWRENYTF
>15|NA|TRBV5-5|once|TRBJ1-4
TGTGCCAGCAGCTATCTCCCAGGGCTGAATGAAAAACTGTTTTTT
CASSYLPGLNEKLFF
>16|TRBD1|TRBV5-4|NA|TRBJ2-2
TGTGCCAGCAGCCGGACAGGGACCTCGAACACCGGGGAGCTGTTTTTT
CASSRTGTSNTGELFF
>13|TRBD2|TRBV19|NA|TRBJ2-1
TGTGCCACCCGGAGAGCGGGAGTCGGTGAGCAGTTCTTC
CATRRAGVGEQFF
>16|NA|TRBV5-1|NA|TRBJ2-6
TGCGCCAGCAGCTTGGTGTCAGGGTTCGGGGCCAACGTCCTGACTTTC
CASSLVSGFGANVLTF
>17|TRBD2|TRBV19|NA|TRBJ2-1
TGTGCCAGTAGTCTTCCGCTGTTGGCTAGCGGGAGGATTGAGCAGTTCTTC
CASSLPLLASGRIEQFF
>18|TRBD2|TRBV30|NA|TRBJ2-4
TGTGCCTGGAGTCAACTAGCGGGAGTGATCCTAGCCAAAAACATTCAGTACTTC
CAWSQLAGVILAKNIQYF